The TCR beta chain described here comes from a study of cytomegalovirus exposure and HLA in healthy donors. Overall study results and limits: For TCR beta chains, V- and J-gene trimming was later linked to a missense DCLRE1C variant. It was shown in a later analysis that HLA-associated TCR beta chains were more clonally expanded than other, equally common chains.

Notes on this clone: Its antigen is not identified.

The PCR had 60 Vbeta and 13 Jbeta primers. Profiled with immunoSEQ multiplex PCR; TCRdb holds only in-frame clones, not every one. There are some 100,000 clones in the sample; more than 65% occur only once, and 9.5% to 13% lies in the top ten. The clonotype was recovered from a man aged 35 to 55 in good health and CMV-seropositive. Sequenced input: PBMCs.

CDR3 in DNA: TGTGCCAGCAGCTTAAGAGGTGGGGGCTCCTCCCTCGCAGATACGCAGTATTTT. This sequence encodes CASSLRGGGSSLADTQYF. The gene calls are TRBV5-4 and TRBJ2-3; TRBD1 is a possible D gene (6 bases). V lost 2 bases and J 4 bases, leaving 23 bases between the germline ends. CDR1 SGHNT and CDR2 YYREEE come from the germline V gene (reference sequence). The CDR3 runs to 18 residues.